Below, 7 T cell receptor beta chains from the same sample are listed, as sequenced in a study of T-cell reconstitution after alpha-beta-depleted transplantation in children. It was with unique molecular identifiers that the TCRbeta library was prepared. MiXCR, applied by TCRdb to the PCR reads, yields one record per CDR3 protein. This table holds 500,000 to 600,000 distinct CDR3 sequences, approximately 16% found once. Here the sequenced sample was PBMCs from the stem cell graft donor, taken from the stem cell graft. These TCRs come from a human donor who donated a stem cell graft to a child with acute lymphoblastic leukemia.

CDR3 amino acids: CASSFTGGDYGYTF. As DNA, the CDR3 is TGTGCCAGCAGTTTCACAGGGGGTGACTATGGCTACACCTTC. This chain connects TRBV27 to TRBJ1-2; 8 nucleotides agree with TRBD1. The CDR3 is 14 residues long. CDR1 MNHEY and CDR2 SMNVEV come from the germline V gene (reference sequence). With V trimmed by 3 bases and J by 3 bases, 3 bases remained unmatched.

The gene calls are TRBV4-2 and TRBJ2-3, with D tentatively TRBD2 (5 bases). The CDR3 spans 15 residues. The germline V gene has CDR1 LGHNA and CDR2 YNFKEQ. The ends were cut back, 0 bases at V and 4 bases at J, with 11 bases in the middle. CDR3 nucleotide sequence: TGTGCCAGCAGCCAAGAACTACTAGTTGCAGATACGCAGTATTTT. Encoded protein: CASSQELLVADTQYF.

The V and J genes are TRBV5-1 and TRBJ2-7; D may be TRBD1 (6 bases). The CDR3 runs to 13 residues. CDR1 is SGHRS, CDR2 YFSETQ, per germline. V was shortened by 0 bases and J by 6 bases, with 10 bases between the two germline ends. The CDR3, as DNA: TGCGCCAGCAGCTTGGAGGGGGTTGGCGAGCAGTACTTC. This translates into CASSLEGVGEQYF.

This clonotype was counted ten times or more. The V call is TRBV11-2, the J call TRBJ2-3; 9 nucleotides line up with TRBD2. This CDR3 is 13 amino acids long. The V and J ends lost 4 bases and 4 bases, in that order; junction bases with no gene match: 0. The germline V gene encodes CDR1 SGHAT and CDR2 FQNNGV. The chain's CDR3 is CASSWTSADTQYF. In DNA form, the CDR3 reads TGTGCCAGCAGCTGGACTAGCGCAGATACGCAGTATTTT. Variable domain in full (rest from reference TRBV11-2 and TRBJ2-3): EAGVAQSPRYKIIEKRQSVAFWCNPISGHATLYWYQQILGQGPKLLIQFQNNGVVDDSQLPKDRFSAERLKGVDSTLKIQPAKLEDSAVYLCASSWTSADTQYFGPGTRLTVL.

This clonotype was found a few times. This chain joins TRBV7-6 and TRBJ2-2; D perhaps matches TRBD2 (6 bases). The CDR3 contains 17 residues. CDR1 SGHVS and CDR2 FNYEAQ come from the germline V gene. V was cut by 0 bases and J by 3 bases, with 14 bases left in between. The CDR3 DNA follows: TGTGCCAGCAGCTTAGCGGGCGGTAGCGGTTACACCGGGGAGCTGTTTTTT. It translates to CASSLAGGSGYTGELFF.

This clonotype showed up just a few times. V and J are TRBV5-1 and TRBJ2-2, with unresolved D. The germline V gene has CDR1 SGHRS and CDR2 YFSETQ. The CDR3 spans 15 residues. Between the trimmed V and J ends, which lost 0 bases and 4 bases, there was a span of 10 bases. The CDR3 DNA follows: TGCGCCAGCAGCTTGGACCCCCGGACCACCGGGGAGCTGTTTTTT. Translated: CASSLDPRTTGELFF.

This clonotype was detected only once. The genes are TRBV5-5 and TRBJ2-7, with 8 bases lining up with TRBD2. Germline CDR1 SGHKS, CDR2 YYEKEE (reference sequence). The CDR3 extends over 12 amino acids. V dropped 4 bases and J dropped 5; count of bases not matched to a gene: 2. The CDR3 region has the DNA TGTGCCAGCAGCCTGACTAGCGACGAGCAGTACTTC. Residues: CASSLTSDEQYF. Complete variable domain (other parts from reference TRBV5-5 and TRBJ2-7): DAGVTQSPTHLIKTRGQQVTLRCSPISGHKSVSWYQQVLGQGPQFIFQYYEKEERGRGNFPDRFSARQFPNYSSELNVNALLLGDSALYLCASSLTSDEQYFGPGTRLTVT.